Shown below are 10 T cell receptor beta chains from a single sample sequenced in a study of cytomegalovirus exposure and HLA in healthy donors. The primer mix had 60 Vbeta and 13 Jbeta primers. Profiled with immunoSEQ multiplex PCR; TCRdb holds only in-frame clones, not every one. The sample yields some 50,000 clones, less than 75% seen once. The sequenced material came from PBMCs. The receptor set was obtained from a woman in her fifties or sixties in good health and CMV-seropositive.

This chain joins TRBV9 and TRBJ1-1; 9 bases agree with TRBD1. The germline gives CDR1 SGDLS, CDR2 YYNGEE. V gave up 3 bases and J gave up 4 bases; unmatched junction bases: 7. CDR3 length: 15 residues. DNA of the CDR3: TGTGCCAGCAGCGCCCAACAGGGGGCGTCCACTGAAGCTTTCTTT. Residues: CASSAQQGASTEAFF.

The chain couples TRBV5-4 to TRBJ1-2; TRBD1 is a possible D gene (5 bases). The CDR3 contains 14 residues. CDR1 is SGHNT and CDR2 is YYREEE in the germline V gene (reference sequence). V dropped 4 bases and J dropped 8 bases, with 18 bases sitting between them. This CDR3 is CASSRDYALEGYTF. CDR3 in DNA: TGTGCCAGCAGCCGGGACTACGCTTTGGAGGGCTACACCTTC.

This CDR3 reads CASSLDTTGGEWDIQYF. In DNA, the CDR3 is TGTGCCAGCAGCTTGGACACCACAGGGGGAGAGTGGGACATTCAGTACTTC. The chain is built from TRBV7-8 and TRBJ2-4; 8 bases map to TRBD1. The length of the CDR3 is 17 residues. CDR1 is SGHVS and CDR2 is FQNEAQ in the germline V gene. The ends lost 3 bases at V and 8 bases at J; junction bases unmatched: 15.

This clone was observed once. The rearrangement links TRBV14 to TRBJ1-2, with 7 bases lining up with TRBD1. The V segment lost 3 bases and the J segment 2 bases; nucleotides outside the gene matches: 6. In germline, CDR1 is SGHDN, CDR2 FVKESK. The CDR3 runs 15 residues. CDR3 in DNA: TGTGCCAGCAGCCAGTCGACAGGGAAGAACTATGGCTACACCTTC. This sequence encodes CASSQSTGKNYGYTF.

The chain combines TRBV9 with TRBJ2-2; unclear D gene. Trimming cost V 0 bases and J 1 base, with 4 bases left between them. The germline V gene encodes CDR1 SGDLS and CDR2 YYNGEE. This CDR3 has 14 residues. This CDR3 reads CASSVAGNTGELFF. In DNA, the CDR3 is TGTGCCAGCAGCGTAGCAGGGAACACCGGGGAGCTGTTTTTT.

V and J are TRBV9 and TRBJ2-5; TRBD1 might be the D (5 bases). The length of the CDR3 is 14 residues. Germline CDR1 reads SGDLS; CDR2 reads YYNGEE. V was pared by 3 bases and J by 5 bases, with 14 bases between. CDR3: CASSGRNRLETQYF. CDR3 nucleotides: TGTGCCAGCAGCGGCAGAAACAGGCTGGAGACCCAGTACTTC.

This clone showed up just a few times. The J gene is TRBJ2-1, the V gene TRBV19; tentatively, D is TRBD1 (6 bases). V lost 6 bases and J 0 bases, leaving 6 bases between the germline ends. The germline V gene encodes CDR1 LNHDA and CDR2 SQIVND (reference sequence). The CDR3 sequence is 13 residues long. Here the CDR3 DNA reads TGTGCCAGTAGAGGGGGCTCCTACAATGAGCAGTTCTTC. Translating gives CASRGGSYNEQFF.

This chain connects TRBV9 to TRBJ2-5; D may be TRBD2 (7 bases). Per the germline V gene, CDR1 is SGDLS and CDR2 is YYNGEE. The ends were cut back, 0 bases at V and 5 bases at J, with 20 bases in the middle. This CDR3 has 17 amino acids. The CDR3 spells CASSVGGGGLAAETQYF. CDR3 nucleotides: TGTGCCAGCAGCGTAGGAGGGGGGGGCCTAGCAGCGGAGACCCAGTACTTC.

The chain employs TRBV6-6 and TRBJ2-4; TRBD1 matches 9 bases. Unmatched junction bases numbered 2, after V lost 2 bases and J lost 0 bases. There are 16 residues in the CDR3. Germline V lookup: CDR1 MNHNY, CDR2 SVGAGI (reference sequence). The CDR3 region is CASSYRGQGAKNIQYF. CDR3 nucleotides: TGTGCCAGCAGTTACCGGGGACAGGGAGCCAAAAACATTCAGTACTTC.

The chain is built from TRBV7-2 and TRBJ1-2; maybe TRBD1 (5 bases). Per the germline V gene, CDR1 is SGHTA and CDR2 is FQGNSA. CDR3 length: 18 amino acids. Trimming removed 2 bases at V and 3 bases at J, with 22 bases between. In nucleotides, the CDR3 is TGTGCCAGCAGCTTATATCCCTCCTTAGGGGCCAATGACTATGGCTACACCTTC. It yields the protein CASSLYPSLGANDYGYTF.